This T cell receptor beta chain was obtained from a study of long-term antiretroviral therapy in people with HIV. An immunoSEQ assay, version v3.0, was performed at survey level. Clones were sequenced by immunoSEQ multiplex PCR, and TCRdb holds only the in-frame ones, with some missing. The repertoire consists of under 30,000 clones, with around 87% occurring once and the leading ten covering around 3.9%. CDR3 size: 13 residues. CDR1 and CDR2 (germline): SEHNR, FQNEAQ (reference sequence). V lost 5 bases and J lost 5; bases outside the gene matches: 5. This TCR derives from a woman under 40 with HIV. The rearrangement joins TRBV7-9 to TRBJ1-2; 7 nucleotides match TRBD1. Material: unsorted PBMCs, obtained 1.9 years after starting antiretroviral therapy. For the CDR3, the DNA is TGTGCCAGCAGCCTCGGGACAGTTTATGGCTACACCTTC. Its translation is CASSLGTVYGYTF.